These T cell receptor beta chains were read from a single sample in a study of blood T cell repertoires in COVID-19. Only in-frame clones appear in the TCRdb table, and some are missing; sequencing was by immunoSEQ multiplex PCR. The data contain approximately 100,000 clones, around 94% of them seen just once; the ten biggest clones take up around 6%. The specimen was peripheral blood. The receptor source for this set is a man aged 50 to 60 with active COVID-19. Each CDR3 is given with its conserved first and last residue. The D gene is left open where the match is weak. Clone size, where shown, is once, few, many, or a class for clones that have expanded.

v_call	d_call	j_call	clone_size	cdr3_nt	cdr3_aa
TRBV7-9	NA	TRBJ2-3	NA	TGTGCCAGCAGCGCCCGGGATACGCAGTATTTT	CASSARDTQYF
TRBV6-2/TRBV6-3	TRBD1	TRBJ1-6	NA	TGTGCCAGCAGTCAGGACAGGGTTGGCTCACCCCTCCACTTT	CASSQDRVGSPLHF
TRBV19	TRBD1	TRBJ2-2	NA	TGTGCCAGTAGCACAGGGGTACACCTCGGGGAGCTGTTTTTT	CASSTGVHLGELFF
TRBV28	TRBD1	TRBJ1-2	NA	TGTGCCAGCAGTCACGGGGGACAGGGGGCCGGCTATGGCTACACCTTC	CASSHGGQGAGYGYTF
TRBV6-2/TRBV6-3	TRBD2	TRBJ2-4	NA	TGTGCCAGCAGTTACCGGACTAGCGGGATGGTAGGCAAAAACATTCAGTACTTC	CASSYRTSGMVGKNIQYF
TRBV27	NA	TRBJ2-1	NA	TGTGCCAGCAGTCCTTCAGGTCTTCGTGAGCAGTTCTTC	CASSPSGLREQFF
TRBV6-1	TRBD1	TRBJ2-7	few	TGTGCCAGCAGTGAGCAAACCGGGACAGCACCCTACGAGCAGTACTTC	CASSEQTGTAPYEQYF
TRBV9	NA	TRBJ2-3	NA	TGTGCCAGCAGCGCATCGACAGTCACAGATACGCAGTATTTT	CASSASTVTDTQYF
TRBV18	TRBD1	TRBJ1-6	NA	TGTGCCAGCTCACCAGGACAGGCCGGGCTTTCACCCCTCCACTTT	CASSPGQAGLSPLHF
TRBV9	TRBD2	TRBJ2-5	once	TGTGCCAGCAGCGTAGCAGCGGGAGCCGGAGAGACCCAGTACTTC	CASSVAAGAGETQYF
TRBV30	NA	TRBJ1-6	NA	TGTGCCTGGAGTCTTACCCAGAGGAATTCACCCCTCCACTTT	CAWSLTQRNSPLHF
TRBV5-1	TRBD2	TRBJ2-3	NA	TGCGCCAGCAGTCTGGCGGCTAGCGGGAGCCGACAGACAGATACGCAGTATTTT	CASSLAASGSRQTDTQYF
TRBV18	TRBD2	TRBJ2-7	NA	TGTGCCAGCTCACCACGGGGGGCTGGGAGCGGGGGACCTTCCTACGAGCAGTACTTC	CASSPRGAGSGGPSYEQYF
TRBV6-2/TRBV6-3	TRBD1	TRBJ1-5	NA	TGTGCCAGCAGTCCCATAGGGGACAGGGATCAGCCCCAGCATTTT	CASSPIGDRDQPQHF
TRBV5-1	TRBD2	TRBJ2-7	few	TGCGCCAGCGCAAGGACTAGCGGCTCCTACGAGCAGTACTTC	CASARTSGSYEQYF